These 27 T cell receptor beta chains share one sample of origin, sequenced in a study of human T cells and chemical hapten exposure. Time point denoted: patch test 1, 2 weeks after DPC sensitization. Regarding treatment: therapeutic diphenylcyclopropenone sensitization with weekly scalp DPC. TCRdb independently ran MiXCR on the RACE reads; one entry per CDR3 protein. The sample holds roughly 380,000 distinct CDR3 sequences, approximately 4.4% seen once. Here the sequenced sample was whole blood, taken in connection with sensitization to the hapten diphenylcyclopropenone (DPC). The receptors were sampled from a woman aged 50 to 65 with alopecia areata. Some clones in this sample may be carry-over from other donors' samples.

This clonotype was counted many times. V gene TRBV2 combines with J gene TRBJ2-3, with D perhaps matching TRBD1 (6 bases). The germline gives CDR1 SNHLY, CDR2 FYNNEI. The V and J ends lost 3 bases and 5 bases respectively, with 15 bases between them. The CDR3 sequence is 15 residues long. The CDR3 reads CASSDGQGPRDTQYF. The CDR3 region has the DNA TGTGCCAGCAGTGATGGCCAGGGGCCGAGAGATACGCAGTATTTT. Using reference TRBV2 and TRBJ2-3 for the parts outside the CDR3, the full variable domain is EPEVTQTPSHQVTQMGQEVILRCVPISNHLYFYWYRQILGQKVEFLVSFYNNEISEKSEIFDDQFSVERPDGSNFTLKIRSTKLEDSAMYFCASSDGQGPRDTQYFGPGTRLTVL.

CDR3 sequence: CASSPRVLNQPQHF. The CDR3, as DNA: TGTGCCAGCAGCCCGCGTGTCTTGAATCAGCCCCAGCATTTT. The rearrangement uses TRBV7-2 and TRBJ1-5; D unclear. CDR1 and CDR2 (germline): SGHTA, FQGNSA. The germline V and J ends were trimmed by 5 bases and 4 bases, with 12 bases remaining between them. The CDR3 spans 14 residues.

In its sample, this clonotype was seen many times. This chain links TRBV30 with TRBJ2-1; 8 nucleotides align to TRBD2. The CDR3 length is 15 residues. Germline assignment: CDR1 GTSNPN and CDR2 SVGIG (reference sequence). Trimming cost V 5 bases and J 6 bases; bases outside gene matches: 12. The CDR3 nucleotides read TGTGCCTGGGACGCGATCGCGGGAGGATCCAATGAGCAGTTCTTC. It yields the protein CAWDAIAGGSNEQFF.

This chain joins TRBV4-1 and TRBJ1-6, with 7 bases identical to TRBD1. This CDR3 contains 16 residues. Losses at the gene ends were 3 bases for V and 7 bases for J; bases not matched to a gene: 9. Germline CDR1 reads MGHRA; CDR2 reads YSYEKL. Here the CDR3 reads CASSQIEGAGNSPLHF. CDR3 nucleotides: TGCGCCAGCAGCCAGATCGAGGGGGCTGGAAATTCACCCCTCCACTTT.

This clonotype was found many times. The genes are TRBV7-2 and TRBJ1-1; TRBD1 matches at 8 bases. The J segment lost 6 bases and the V segment lost 5 bases, leaving 14 bases of the junction unmatched. Germline lookup yields CDR1 SGHTA and CDR2 FQGNSA. There are 16 residues in the CDR3. CDR3 DNA: TGTGCCAGCAGCCACCCTAGTGCACAGGGGGTCGCTGAAGCTTTCTTT. It codes for CASSHPSAQGVAEAFF. The full variable domain, with the rest looked up from reference TRBV7-2 and TRBJ1-1, is GAGVSQSPSNKVTEKGKDVELRCDPISGHTALYWYRQSLGQGLEFLIYFQGNSAPDKSGLPSDRFSAERTGGSVSTLTIQRTQQEDSAVYLCASSHPSAQGVAEAFFGQGTRLTVV.

This clonotype was counted at least ten times. This chain links TRBV28 with TRBJ1-1, with D uncertain. The CDR3 has 17 residues. The germline V and J ends were trimmed by 4 bases and 4 bases, with 22 bases remaining between them. The germline V gene has CDR1 MDHEN and CDR2 SYDVKM. The CDR3 loop reads CASSSLSGLMSSTEAFF. The CDR3 nucleotides read TGTGCCAGCAGTTCCCTTTCGGGGTTAATGTCGAGCACTGAAGCTTTCTTT.

The V call is TRBV7-2, the J call TRBJ2-3, with D maybe TRBD2 (6 bases). Germline lookup yields CDR1 SGHTA and CDR2 FQGNSA. This CDR3 region has 15 residues. V was pared by 7 bases and J by 4 bases, with 18 bases between. In DNA form, the CDR3 reads TGTGCCAGCACCTCCCAAGGAGGGCGGGCAGATACGCAGTATTTT. Protein product: CASTSQGGRADTQYF.

In its sample, this clonotype was seen a few times. The J gene is TRBJ1-2, the V gene TRBV7-2; 7 positions agree with TRBD1. CDR1 and CDR2 from the germline V gene are SGHTA and FQGNSA. CDR3 length: 13 amino acids. After removal of 7 bases from V and 6 bases from J, the junction contained 8 bases not matched to a gene. The CDR3 DNA reads TGTGCCAGCACCCACAGGGGCGGTAATGGCTACACCTTC. It is translated as CASTHRGGNGYTF.

This clonotype occurred many times. V gene TRBV29-1 combines with J gene TRBJ2-7, with D perhaps TRBD2 (6 bases). The CDR3 loop spans 11 amino acids. Germline CDR1 is SQVTM and CDR2 is ANQGSEA. Deletions cut 4 bases from V and 5 bases from J, with 9 bases between. The CDR3: CSVVWGDEQYF. As DNA, the CDR3 is TGCAGCGTTGTGTGGGGGGACGAGCAGTACTTC.

This clonotype was counted many times. The chain recombines TRBV7-8 with TRBJ1-5; 10 bases fit TRBD1. Trimming cost V 3 bases and J 7 bases; bases outside gene matches: 6. The CDR3 extends over 15 amino acids. The germline V gene encodes CDR1 SGHVS and CDR2 FQNEAQ. CDR3 loop: CASSLRQGARQPQHF. CDR3 in DNA: TGTGCCAGCAGCTTGAGACAGGGGGCCCGCCAGCCCCAGCATTTT.

CDR3 amino acids: CASAPRTGRNEQFF. The CDR3 nucleotides read TGTGCCAGCGCACCCCGGACAGGGAGAAATGAGCAGTTCTTC. V usage is TRBV6-5 and J usage is TRBJ2-1; 8 bases are a match to TRBD1. The J segment lost 7 bases and the V segment lost 8 bases, leaving 10 bases of the junction unmatched. In germline, CDR1 is MNHEY, CDR2 SVGAGI. CDR3 length: 14 residues.

This clonotype was found many times. CDR3 region: CASREGTGKETQYF. The CDR3 nucleotides read TGTGCCAGCAGAGAAGGGACAGGGAAAGAGACCCAGTACTTC. The V gene is TRBV12-3 or TRBV12-4, the J gene TRBJ2-5; 9 bases match TRBD1. CDR3 length equals 14 residues. V shed 6 bases, J shed 3 bases, and the junction held 5 bases outside the gene matches.

The genes are TRBV7-9 and TRBJ2-2, with D tentatively TRBD1 (5 bases). Germline values: CDR1 SEHNR, CDR2 FQNEAQ (reference sequence). Trimming shortened V by 7 bases and J by 1 base, and 10 bases separated the two germline ends. The CDR3 runs to 14 residues. CDR3: CASTRTGNTGELFF. The CDR3 DNA follows: TGTGCCAGCACCCGAACAGGGAACACCGGGGAGCTGTTTTTT.

In this sample, this clonotype turned up many times. V is TRBV6-1 and J is TRBJ1-1; the D is unclear. CDR3 length: 15 amino acids. Trimming pared 1 base from V and 10 bases from J, leaving 19 bases between. CDR1 and CDR2 from the germline V gene are MNHNS and SASEGT. The CDR3 coding sequence is TGTGCCAGCAGTGAAGTTAATACCGCCGGAACATTAGCTTTCTTT. Translated: CASSEVNTAGTLAFF.

This clonotype was counted ten times or more. The chain links TRBV9 to TRBJ2-7; 7 bases match TRBD2. Germline CDR1 and CDR2: SGDLS and YYNGEE. With V trimmed by 3 bases and J by 2 bases, 8 bases remained unmatched. The CDR3 has 15 amino acids. CDR3 in DNA: TGTGCCAGCAGCGAGGCGGCTAGCGGAGCCTACGAGCAGTACTTC. Translation gives CASSEAASGAYEQYF.

This clonotype was detected only once. This chain uses TRBV7-9 with TRBJ1-5; possibly TRBD1 for D (5 bases). V was pared by 3 bases and J by 5 bases, with 8 bases between. The CDR3 is 13 amino acids. Germline CDR1 and CDR2: SEHNR and FQNEAQ (reference sequence). CDR3 sequence reads: CASSFEGYQPQHF. The CDR3 nucleotides are TGTGCCAGCAGCTTCGAGGGGTATCAGCCCCAGCATTTT.

This clonotype was found many times. The chain uses TRBV12-3 or TRBV12-4 and TRBJ2-3; 7 bases fit TRBD1. The CDR3 contains 15 residues. Losses at the gene ends were 5 bases for V and 2 bases for J; bases not matched to a gene: 7. In nucleotides, the CDR3 is TGTGCCAGCAGTATCAACAGGGGCCTCACAGATACGCAGTATTTT. It encodes CASSINRGLTDTQYF.

The genes are TRBV20-1 and TRBJ1-1; D is possibly TRBD1 (5 bases). Germline V gene sequence: CDR1 DFQATT, CDR2 SNEGSKA (reference sequence). This CDR3 contains 15 residues. V was clipped by 6 bases and J by 0 bases, with 17 bases between them. This CDR3 reads CSANRDAVLNTEAFF. The CDR3 DNA sequence: TGCAGTGCAAATCGGGACGCAGTCCTGAACACTGAAGCTTTCTTT.

This clonotype was seen repeatedly, ten times or more. J is TRBJ1-6 and V is TRBV7-9, with a tentative D call TRBD1 (5 bases). Trimming left V 8 bases short and J 9 bases short, with 14 bases between. From germline, CDR1 is SEHNR and CDR2 FQNEAQ (reference sequence). This CDR3 comprises 13 residues. The CDR3 here is CASQGGWGSPLHF. The CDR3, as DNA: TGTGCCAGCCAGGGCGGCTGGGGTTCACCCCTCCACTTT.

This clonotype has ten or more counts. The V gene is TRBV20-1, the J gene TRBJ1-3; no reliable D call. Germline CDR1 DFQATT, CDR2 SNEGSKA (reference sequence). The CDR3 loop spans 14 amino acids. V was cut by 3 bases and J by 9 bases, with 18 bases left in between. The DNA of the CDR3 is TGCAGTGCTAGGTCTGCCCCAGGTGTCGGCACCATATATTTT. The encoded protein is CSARSAPGVGTIYF.

This clonotype was counted ten times or more. The chain has TRBV4-1 and TRBJ2-5; 8 bases map to TRBD1. The CDR3 sequence is 16 residues long. V lost 2 bases to trimming and J lost 4 bases; unmatched junction nucleotides: 9. Germline assignment: CDR1 MGHRA and CDR2 YSYEKL. The CDR3 DNA is TGCGCCAGCAGCCAAAGACCGGACAGGGTCGGAGAGACCCAGTACTTC. It codes for CASSQRPDRVGETQYF.

Ten or more counts support this clonotype. This chain joins TRBV2 and TRBJ1-5; D is uncertain. Trimming took off 6 bases at V and 6 bases at J, with 18 bases between the two ends. CDR1 and CDR2 from the germline V gene are SNHLY and FYNNEI. The CDR3 covers 15 residues. CDR3 sequence reads: CASSPTRGVVQPQHF. DNA for the CDR3: TGTGCCAGCAGCCCAACGCGAGGAGTCGTTCAGCCCCAGCATTTT.

The rearrangement uses TRBV7-2 and TRBJ2-3, with 10 bases fitting TRBD1. The germline V gene has CDR1 SGHTA and CDR2 FQGNSA. J was trimmed by 6 bases and V by 6 bases; bases with no gene match: 9. This CDR3 is built from 15 residues. Here the CDR3 reads CASSPMGQGQDTQYF. The CDR3, as DNA: TGTGCCAGCAGTCCCATGGGACAGGGGCAGGATACGCAGTATTTT.

This clonotype has at least ten counts. CDR3 in DNA: TGTGCCAGCAGTACCCGGACTAGCGGGAGAGTAGATACGCAGTATTTT. Residues: CASSTRTSGRVDTQYF. The chain is built from TRBV6-2 or TRBV6-3 and TRBJ2-3; 13 nucleotides agree with TRBD2. The CDR3 totals 16 residues. Germline CDR1 MNHEY, CDR2 SVGEGT. With 5 bases clipped from V and 5 bases from J, the junction kept 7 bases outside the gene matches.

This clonotype was counted at least ten times. The chain couples TRBV12-3 or TRBV12-4 to TRBJ2-2, with 12 nucleotides matching TRBD1. V shed 8 bases and J 5 bases; nucleotides not matched to a gene: 6. The CDR3 runs 15 residues. The CDR3: CASGRDRGRTGELFF. DNA of the CDR3: TGTGCCAGCGGCCGGGACAGGGGGCGAACCGGGGAGCTGTTTTTT.

This clonotype has a count of ten or more. The rearrangement uses TRBV20-1 and TRBJ2-3; D assignment may be TRBD1 or TRBD2 (6 bases each). Germline CDR1 and CDR2: DFQATT and SNEGSKA (reference sequence). The CDR3 has 12 residues. CDR3 nucleotides: TGCAAACCCGGGGGCCGCACAGATACGCAGTATTTT. This gives the protein CKPGGRTDTQYF.

This clonotype has at least ten counts. The chain couples TRBV3-1 to TRBJ2-1; D might be TRBD1 (8 bases). This CDR3 region has 15 residues. From germline, CDR1 is LGHDT and CDR2 YNNKEL (reference sequence). The V gene lost 4 bases and the J gene lost 3 bases, with 13 bases spanning the gap. The CDR3 loop is CASSPTGEGYNEQFF. The CDR3 bases are TGTGCCAGCAGCCCGACAGGGGAGGGCTACAATGAGCAGTTCTTC.